A selection of T cell receptor beta chains follows, all from one sample in a study of blood T cell repertoires in COVID-19. This table comes from immunoSEQ multiplex PCR, and its TCRdb copy is limited to in-frame clones, with some not included. The sample records some 250,000 clones, approximately 86% being singletons. Sequenced input: peripheral blood. The receptors come from a woman younger than 45 who had recovered from COVID-19. Both conserved end residues are part of each CDR3. The order of the fields is J gene, D gene, clone size, V gene, CDR3 length, CDR3 DNA, CDR3 protein. D genes are given only for firm matches. Clone size is not always given. Where it is, it says once, few, many or a class for expanded clones.

TRBJ1-2 . few TRBV4-1 12 TGCGCCAGCAGCCAAGGCCAGCGGGGCTACACCTTC CASSQGQRGYTF
TRBJ2-6 . few TRBV2 15 TGTGCCAGCAGTGGAGACAGCTCTGGGGCCAACGTCCTGACTTTC CASSGDSSGANVLTF
TRBJ2-5 TRBD1 . TRBV7-6 15 TGTGCCAGCAGCCCAGGGGGCTTAGCCGAAGAGACCCAGTACTTC CASSPGGLAEETQYF
TRBJ1-3 TRBD1 . TRBV14 15 TGTGCCAGCAGCCAAATGGGACAGGCTGGAAACACCATATATTTT CASSQMGQAGNTIYF
TRBJ2-3 TRBD2 once TRBV2 16 TGTGCCAGCGTCTCGGGGGGGTCCATTAGCACAGATACGCAGTATTTT CASVSGGSISTDTQYF
TRBJ2-3 TRBD2 . TRBV7-6 17 TGTGCCAGCAGCCTGGGGACTAGCGGGGGGATGACAGATACGCAGTATTTT CASSLGTSGGMTDTQYF
TRBJ2-1 . few TRBV7-3 16 TGTGCCAGCAGCTCCACCTCGGGGGGCGAGAACAATGAGCAGTTCTTC CASSSTSGGENNEQFF
TRBJ1-1 TRBD1 . TRBV3-1/TRBV3-2 14 TGTGCCAGCAGCCAAGTGGGACAGACGACTGAAGCTTTCTTT CASSQVGQTTEAFF
TRBJ2-1 TRBD2 . TRBV19 15 TGTGCCAGTAGTATAGTGAGCGGGGCAAACAATGAGCAGTTCTTC CASSIVSGANNEQFF
TRBJ1-6 TRBD1 once TRBV6-5 14 TGTGCCAGCAGGCCACAGGGGACCAATTCACCCCTCCACTTT CASRPQGTNSPLHF
TRBJ1-2 . once TRBV5-1 15 TGCGCCAGCAGCTTGGCCTATGGACAGACCTATGGCTACACCTTC CASSLAYGQTYGYTF
TRBJ2-1 . . TRBV12-3/TRBV12-4 10 TGTGCCAGCAGGGGGAGTGAGCAGTTCTTC CASRGSEQFF
TRBJ1-2 TRBD1 . TRBV29-1 12 TGCAGCGTGGGGACAGAGAATTATGGCTACACCTTC CSVGTENYGYTF
TRBJ2-3 . . TRBV5-1 17 TGCGCCAGCAGCTTGGCATTACAGCAATTTAGCACAGATACGCAGTATTTT CASSLALQQFSTDTQYF
TRBJ1-1 TRBD1 . TRBV18 18 TGTGCCAGCTCAATAAAGACAGGGGGCGTTTATAATCGCGCTGAAGCTTTCTTT CASSIKTGGVYNRAEAFF
TRBJ2-1 . . TRBV7-9 15 TGTGCCAGCAGCGTCAGCGGTAGGTGGGGCAATGAGCAGTTCTTC CASSVSGRWGNEQFF
TRBJ1-4 . . TRBV18 13 TGTGCCAGCTCAAAGGGGAGGAATGAAAAACTGTTTTTT CASSKGRNEKLFF
TRBJ2-7 . . TRBV9 15 TGTGCCAGCAGCCGAACCTCCCGGGGTGCCGACGAGCAGTACTTC CASSRTSRGADEQYF
TRBJ1-5 . . TRBV10-3 14 TGTGCCATCTCCTCGGGGAGTAGCAATCAGCCCCAGCATTTT CAISSGSSNQPQHF
TRBJ2-1 TRBD2 . TRBV4-3 15 TGCGCCAGCAGCCAAGAACTAGCGGGGGTGCGTGAGCAGTTCTTC CASSQELAGVREQFF
TRBJ2-7 TRBD2 . TRBV7-2 17 TGTGCCAGCAGCTTAGGGCGGACTAGCGGGGGGTTCTACGAGCAGTACTTC CASSLGRTSGGFYEQYF
TRBJ2-5 TRBD1 . TRBV6-5 15 TGTGCCAGCAGTTACTCGGGACAGGGGGCATGGACCCAGTACTTC CASSYSGQGAWTQYF
TRBJ2-4 . . TRBV6-1 18 TGTGCCAGCAGTGAGGTTGCCACGGCGGGGGCAGCCAAAAACATTCAGTACTTC CASSEVATAGAAKNIQYF
TRBJ1-3 . . TRBV5-6 15 TGTGCCAGCAGCTCTACGGGTTACTCTGGAAACACCATATATTTT CASSSTGYSGNTIYF
TRBJ1-4 . . TRBV5-1 14 TGCGCCAGCAGCAACGGACAGATTAATGAAAAACTGTTTTTT CASSNGQINEKLFF
TRBJ1-3 TRBD1 . TRBV2 15 TGTGCCAGCAGTCTACAGGGGTTTACTGGAAACACCATATATTTT CASSLQGFTGNTIYF
TRBJ2-1 TRBD1 . TRBV9 15 TGTGCCAGCAGCGTAGCGGGGACAGCTTACAATGAGCAGTTCTTC CASSVAGTAYNEQFF
TRBJ1-5 TRBD1 . TRBV4-1 19 TGCGCCAGCAGTCCTTTCGACCGGGACAGGGGTATGGGCAATCAGCCCCAGCATTTT CASSPFDRDRGMGNQPQHF
TRBJ1-5 . . TRBV19 16 TGTGCCAGTAGAGCCCTGGACTCCTGGGGCAATCAGCCCCAGCATTTT CASRALDSWGNQPQHF
TRBJ1-3 TRBD1 . TRBV3-1/TRBV3-2 20 TGTGCCAGCAGCCATCCAACCGGGACAGGGGGGACCCCCCGCGGAAACACCATATATTTT CASSHPTGTGGTPRGNTIYF
TRBJ1-2 . . TRBV5-6 13 TGTGCCAGCAGCAACACCCCTAACTATGGCTACACCTTC CASSNTPNYGYTF
TRBJ2-7 TRBD1 . TRBV2 14 TGTGCCAGCAGTGAGGACAGGGACTCCTACGAGCAGTACTTC CASSEDRDSYEQYF
TRBJ2-7 TRBD1 . TRBV11-2 13 TGTGCCAGCAGCCCGACAGGGGGCTACGAGCAGTACTTC CASSPTGGYEQYF
TRBJ2-4 . . TRBV4-1 13 TGCGCCAGCAGCCACTCGGGTGGAAACATTCAGTACTTC CASSHSGGNIQYF
TRBJ2-5 . . TRBV7-9 12 TGTGCCAGCAGTAACTACCAAGAGACCCAGTACTTC CASSNYQETQYF
TRBJ2-1 TRBD2 . TRBV7-2 19 TGTGCCAGCAGCCCCGGGACTAGCGGGGGGTCTTTTTGGGACAATGAGCAGTTCTTC CASSPGTSGGSFWDNEQFF
TRBJ2-7 TRBD1 few TRBV6-5 15 TGTGCCAGCAGTAATGGGGACAGCAACTCCTACGAGCAGTACTTC CASSNGDSNSYEQYF
TRBJ2-1 . . TRBV21-1 15 TGTGCCAGCAGCAACAGGGTGCTCTCCTACAATGAGCAGTTCTTC CASSNRVLSYNEQFF
TRBJ1-2 TRBD1 . TRBV13 15 TGTGCCAGCAGCACCTGGACAGGGGGCGGCTATGGCTACACCTTC CASSTWTGGGYGYTF
TRBJ2-5 TRBD2 . TRBV9 18 TGTGCCAGCAGCGTACTTCCCGGGACTAGCGGGGGCCCCACGGCCCAGTACTTC CASSVLPGTSGGPTAQYF
TRBJ1-2 . . TRBV7-9 14 TGTGCCAGCAGCTTAGAGGAGGGCCGCTATGGCTACACCTTC CASSLEEGRYGYTF
TRBJ2-1 TRBD2 . TRBV19 15 TGTGCCAGTAGTACGGATAGCGGGGGGGCGAGTGAGCAGTTCTTC CASSTDSGGASEQFF
TRBJ2-5 . . TRBV2 15 TGTGCCAGCAGTGCCTCCCGCGGGGCGGGAGAGACCCAGTACTTC CASSASRGAGETQYF
TRBJ2-1 TRBD1 . TRBV13 15 TGTGCCAGCAGCTGGGACAGGGGACCCCTCAATGAGCAGTTCTTC CASSWDRGPLNEQFF
TRBJ2-5 TRBD2 . TRBV9 16 TGTGCCAGCAGCGTAGGTCAGTCTAGCGGGGGGGCGACCCAGTACTTC CASSVGQSSGGATQYF
TRBJ2-5 TRBD1 . TRBV9 14 TGTGCCAGCAGCTTACGGGACAGGGGGTATACCCAGTACTTC CASSLRDRGYTQYF
TRBJ2-1 TRBD1 . TRBV29-1 13 TGCAGCGGAGGAACAGGGGCGAGGAATGAGCAGTTCTTC CSGGTGARNEQFF
TRBJ2-7 . . TRBV5-1 14 TGCGCCAGCAGCTTGGTTACAGAGAACTACGAGCAGTACTTC CASSLVTENYEQYF
TRBJ2-2 TRBD2 . TRBV7-7 16 TGTGCCAGCAGCCCCCTAGCGGGGGCACCGTACGGGGAGCTGTTTTTT CASSPLAGAPYGELFF
TRBJ2-5 . . TRBV9 15 TGTGCCAGCAGCGCCGGAGGGTCAGGACAAGAGACCCAGTACTTC CASSAGGSGQETQYF
TRBJ1-3 . . TRBV9 18 TGTGCCAGCAGCGTAGAGCCCTCAAATGAGTTCTCTGGAAACACCATATATTTT CASSVEPSNEFSGNTIYF
TRBJ2-3 TRBD1 once TRBV7-9 17 TGTGCCAGCAGGCCTGACAGGGGAGGTGTACTCACAGATACGCAGTATTTT CASRPDRGGVLTDTQYF
TRBJ2-3 TRBD1 . TRBV7-3 16 TGTGCCAGCAGCTTAACTGGGACAGGGAGTTCAGATACGCAGTATTTT CASSLTGTGSSDTQYF
TRBJ1-2 . . TRBV21-1 14 TGTGCCAGCAGCGGATACAGGGAGTCGTATGGCTACACCTTC CASSGYRESYGYTF
TRBJ2-3 . . TRBV29-1 15 TGCAGCGTTGAAGGCTCGTGGCCTAGCACAGATACGCAGTATTTT CSVEGSWPSTDTQYF